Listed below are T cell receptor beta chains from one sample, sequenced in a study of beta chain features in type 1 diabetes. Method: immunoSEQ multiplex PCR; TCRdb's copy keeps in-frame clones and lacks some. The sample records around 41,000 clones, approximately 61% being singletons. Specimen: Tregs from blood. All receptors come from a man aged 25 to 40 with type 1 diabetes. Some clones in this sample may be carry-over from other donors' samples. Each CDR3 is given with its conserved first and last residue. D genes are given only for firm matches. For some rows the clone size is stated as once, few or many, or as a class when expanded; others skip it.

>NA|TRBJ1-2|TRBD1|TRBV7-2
TGTGCCAGCAGTCCTCCTCGGACAGGGATCATGGGCTACACCTTC
CASSPPRTGIMGYTF
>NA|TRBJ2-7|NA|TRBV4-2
TGTGCCAGCAGCCAAGAAACCAGGTCGACCTACGAGCAGTACTTC
CASSQETRSTYEQYF
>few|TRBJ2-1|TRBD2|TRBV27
TGTGCCAGCAGTTTATATCCCCCACTAGCGGGGGGGCAAAATGAGCAGTTCTTC
CASSLYPPLAGGQNEQFF
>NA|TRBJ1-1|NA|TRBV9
TGTGCCAGCAGCGTAGGTCTCGGTAAAGCTTTCTTT
CASSVGLGKAFF
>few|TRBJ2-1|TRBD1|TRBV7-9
TGTGCCAGCAGCTTAGGACAGGGCACTGAGCAGTTCTTC
CASSLGQGTEQFF
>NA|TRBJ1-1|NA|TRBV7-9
TGTGCCAGCAGCTTAGGGATGGGGACTCCTAGACGGAACACTGAAGCTTTCTTT
CASSLGMGTPRRNTEAFF
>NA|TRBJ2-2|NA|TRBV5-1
TGCGCCAGCAGCTACCCGACCGGGACCGGGGAGCTGTTTTTT
CASSYPTGTGELFF
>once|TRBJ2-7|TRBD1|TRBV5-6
TGTGCCAGCAGCCGGACAGGGGGTTCCTACGAGCAGTACTTC
CASSRTGGSYEQYF
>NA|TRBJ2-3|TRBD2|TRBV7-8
TGTGCCAGCAGCTCCTTTATAGCGGGGGCCACAGATACGCAGTATTTT
CASSSFIAGATDTQYF
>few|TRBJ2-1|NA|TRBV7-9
TGTGCCAGCAGCTTATCGGGGTACAATGAGCAGTTCTTC
CASSLSGYNEQFF
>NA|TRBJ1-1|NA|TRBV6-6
TGTGCCAGCAGTCTGCGGACAGCCACTGAAGCTTTCTTT
CASSLRTATEAFF
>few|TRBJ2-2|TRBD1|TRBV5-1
TGCGCCAGCAGCTCCGGGACAGGTCCCGGGGAGCTGTTTTTT
CASSSGTGPGELFF
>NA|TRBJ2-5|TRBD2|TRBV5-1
TGCGCCAGCAGCGTCGGGGGGGCAGAGACCCAGTACTTC
CASSVGGAETQYF
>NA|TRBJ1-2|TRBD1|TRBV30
TGTGCCTGGCGTACAACAGGGGGAGCAGGGGGCTACACCTTC
CAWRTTGGAGGYTF
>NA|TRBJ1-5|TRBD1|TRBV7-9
TGTGCCAGCAGCTTAGCGACGGGACAGGGCAATCAGCATTTT
CASSLATGQGNQHF
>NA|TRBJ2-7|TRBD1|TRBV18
TGTGCCAGCTCAACGGGACAGTCCTACGAGCAGTACTTC
CASSTGQSYEQYF
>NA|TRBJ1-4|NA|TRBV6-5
TGTGCCAGCAGTTATTTGGGGAAGGGGAATGAAAAACTGTTTTTT
CASSYLGKGNEKLFF
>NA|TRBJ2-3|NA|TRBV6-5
TGTGCCAGCAGTCTCACAGTAGCGGCAGATACGCAGTATTTT
CASSLTVAADTQYF
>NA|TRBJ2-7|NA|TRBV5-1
TGCGCCAGCAGCTTGGCTGGCAGAGGATACGAGCAGTACTTC
CASSLAGRGYEQYF
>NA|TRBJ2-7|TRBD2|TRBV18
TGTGCCAGCTCACCAACCAGCGGGGTCTCCTACGAGCAGTACTTC
CASSPTSGVSYEQYF
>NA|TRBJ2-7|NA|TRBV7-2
TGTGCCAGCAGCCCCCGGCTGAGGGCAAAGGGCGAGCAGTACTTC
CASSPRLRAKGEQYF
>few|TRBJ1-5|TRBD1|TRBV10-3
TGTGCCATCAGTGCGGACAGGGCAGGACAGCCCCAGCATTTT
CAISADRAGQPQHF
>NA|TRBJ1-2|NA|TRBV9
TGTGCCAGCAGCCCCCGGGGAGGGAGAGGCGATGGCTACACCTTC
CASSPRGGRGDGYTF
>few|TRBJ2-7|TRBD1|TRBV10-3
TGTGCCATCAGTGAGACAGGGGGTGGCGAGCAGTACTTC
CAISETGGGEQYF
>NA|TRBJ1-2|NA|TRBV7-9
TGTGCCAGCAGCCCAGACGCAGGGATGGGGGCTGGCTACACCTTC
CASSPDAGMGAGYTF
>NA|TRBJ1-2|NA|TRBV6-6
TGTGCCAGCCTTAAAGAGGGGGTTAACTATGGCTACACCTTC
CASLKEGVNYGYTF
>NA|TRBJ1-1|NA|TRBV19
TGTGCCAGTAGTCAACGGGGGAGGTCTACTGAAGCTTTCTTT
CASSQRGRSTEAFF
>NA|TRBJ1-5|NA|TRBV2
TGTGCCAGCAGTGGGGGGGGCGCGGGGCAGCCCCAGCATTTT
CASSGGGAGQPQHF
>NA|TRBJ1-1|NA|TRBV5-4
TGTGCCAGCAGCTCTCCGAGGAACACTGAAGCTTTCTTT
CASSSPRNTEAFF
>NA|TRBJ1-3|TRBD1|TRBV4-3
TGCGCCAGCAGCCACAGGGGGCCTGGAAACACCATATATTTT
CASSHRGPGNTIYF
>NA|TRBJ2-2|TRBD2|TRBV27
TGTGCCAGCAGTTTAGGGGCCCGATCGGGGGGGCCACGGGAGCTGTTTTTT
CASSLGARSGGPRELFF
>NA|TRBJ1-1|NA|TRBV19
TGTGCCAGTAGATTTGGGGAAGGGGCCGGGAGCGGGACTGAAGCTTTCTTT
CASRFGEGAGSGTEAFF
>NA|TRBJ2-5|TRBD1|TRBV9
TGTGCCAGCAGCCGGACAGGGGATGAGACCCAGTACTTC
CASSRTGDETQYF
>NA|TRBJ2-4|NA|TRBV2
TGTGCCAGCAGGTCCGAGGCGGGAATCGCCAAAAACATTCAGTACTTC
CASRSEAGIAKNIQYF
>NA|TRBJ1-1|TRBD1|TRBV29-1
TGCAGCGCTCTGGGACAGACGAACACTGAAGCTTTCTTT
CSALGQTNTEAFF
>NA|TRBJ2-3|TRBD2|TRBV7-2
TGTGCCAGCAGCTTAGGTCTAGCGGGGACAGATACGCAGTATTTT
CASSLGLAGTDTQYF